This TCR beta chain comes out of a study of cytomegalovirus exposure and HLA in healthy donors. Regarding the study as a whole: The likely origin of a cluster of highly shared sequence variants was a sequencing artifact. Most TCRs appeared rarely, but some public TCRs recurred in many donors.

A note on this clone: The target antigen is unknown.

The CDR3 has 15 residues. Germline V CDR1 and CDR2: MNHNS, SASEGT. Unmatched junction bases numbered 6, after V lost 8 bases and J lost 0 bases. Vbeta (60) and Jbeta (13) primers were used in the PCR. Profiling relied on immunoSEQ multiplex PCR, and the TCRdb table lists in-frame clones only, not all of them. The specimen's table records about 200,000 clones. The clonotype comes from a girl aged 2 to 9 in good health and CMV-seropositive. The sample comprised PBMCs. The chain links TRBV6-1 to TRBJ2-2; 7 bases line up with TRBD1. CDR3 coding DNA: TGTGCCAGCTTCACCGGGACAGCGAACACCGGGGAGCTGTTTTTT. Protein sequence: CASFTGTANTGELFF.